Presented here are 17 T cell receptor beta chains from one specimen sequenced in a study of PD-1 blockade in mismatch repair-deficient tumors. Sequencing was performed with immunoSEQ multiplex PCR; in TCRdb, only in-frame clones are kept and a portion is missing. Here the sample spans 15,000 to 20,000 clones, less than 90% being singletons. This sample comprised PBMCs, obtained before pembrolizumab treatment. The source of these receptors is an adult with mismatch repair-deficient cancer.

The V call is TRBV19, the J call TRBJ1-5, with D possibly matching TRBD1 (6 bases). The germline gives CDR1 LNHDA, CDR2 SQIVND (reference sequence). The CDR3 runs to 15 residues. V was shortened by 4 bases and J by 7 bases, with 17 bases between the two germline ends. In DNA, the CDR3 is TGTGCCAGTAGTACACAGGGACGGGGAAACCAGCCCCAGCATTTT. Protein: CASSTQGRGNQPQHF.

The chain carries TRBV7-6 and TRBJ2-7, with D unclear. V gave up 4 bases and J gave up 5 bases, with 24 bases separating them. The germline V gene encodes CDR1 SGHVS and CDR2 FNYEAQ. CDR3 size: 17 residues. Written as DNA, the CDR3 is TGTGCCAGCAGCTCCCTTTCCGGCAGGTTGGTTAACAACGAGCAGTACTTC. Its protein is CASSSLSGRLVNNEQYF. Looking up the rest from reference TRBV7-6 and TRBJ2-7 gives the full variable domain: GAGVSQSPRYKVTKRGQDVALRCDPISGHVSLYWYRQALGQGPEFLTYFNYEAQQDKSGLPNDRFSAERPEGSISTLTIQRTEQRDSAMYRCASSSLSGRLVNNEQYFGPGTRLTVT.

V and J are TRBV21-1 and TRBJ2-7; the table gives TRBD1 as D, unverified against the DNA. TRBV21-1 is deemed a pseudogene. The CDR3 is 15 amino acids. The CDR3 loop is CASKQRAGGKREQYF. CDR3 DNA: TGTGCCAGCAAGCAAAGGGCAGGGGGAAAACGCGAGCAGTACTTC.

This chain connects TRBV9 to TRBJ2-7; the D call may be TRBD1 or TRBD2 (5 bases each). This CDR3 has 12 amino acids. Germline values: CDR1 SGDLS, CDR2 YYNGEE. Trimming removed 4 bases at V and 4 bases at J, with 9 bases between. The CDR3 region is CASSPGTYEQYF. DNA for the CDR3: TGTGCCAGCAGCCCCGGGACGTACGAGCAGTACTTC.

This clone appeared a single time. The rearrangement links TRBV28 to TRBJ2-7; 9 bases are a match to TRBD2. J gave up 5 bases and V 7 bases, and 12 bases lay outside the gene matches. Germline CDR1 MDHEN, CDR2 SYDVKM. This CDR3 contains 15 residues. The CDR3 DNA follows: TGTGCCAGCACCCGCGCGCGGGAGGGCCGCAACGAGCAGTACTTC. Its translation: CASTRAREGRNEQYF.

The chain employs TRBV2 and TRBJ1-2, with TRBD1 as a possible D gene (6 bases). The CDR3 length is 12 residues. Trimming took 5 bases from V and 4 from J, leaving 8 bases between them. Germline-derived CDR1 and CDR2 are SNHLY and FYNNEI. In DNA form, the CDR3 reads TGTGCCAGCAGTACGGACAGCTATGGCTACACCTTC. This gives the protein CASSTDSYGYTF.

In this sample, this clone turned up once. This chain links TRBV11-2 with TRBJ2-5, with 7 bases that match TRBD2. Germline trimming cut 5 bases from V and 5 bases from J; bases unmatched to any gene: 14. This CDR3 is built from 16 residues. CDR1 SGHAT and CDR2 FQNNGV come from the germline V gene. CDR3 in amino acids: CASSTTTSHVEETQYF. In nucleotides, the CDR3 is TGTGCCAGCAGCACAACGACTAGCCATGTAGAGGAGACCCAGTACTTC.

The rearrangement joins TRBV7-9 to TRBJ1-5; D call uncertain. CDR3 length: 12 residues. Germline CDR1 is SEHNR and CDR2 is FQNEAQ (reference sequence). Trimming pared 5 bases from V and 2 bases from J, leaving 4 bases between. CDR3 amino acids: CASSPGNQPQHF. The CDR3 DNA is TGTGCCAGCAGCCCCGGCAATCAGCCCCAGCATTTT.

The chain employs TRBV28 and TRBJ2-2; D perhaps matches TRBD2 (5 bases). There are 18 residues in the CDR3. Trimming cost V 5 bases and J 0 bases, with 19 bases left between them. Germline V gene lookup returns CDR1 MDHEN and CDR2 SYDVKM. The CDR3 sequence: CASSPIRGKGTNTGELFF. The CDR3 nucleotides are TGTGCCAGCAGTCCTATTCGGGGAAAGGGTACGAACACCGGGGAGCTGTTTTTT.

The rearrangement links TRBV7-2 to TRBJ2-1; the D gene is possibly TRBD2 (6 bases). Deletions cut 5 bases from V and 7 bases from J, with 18 bases between. Germline loops: CDR1 SGHTA, CDR2 FQGNSA. The CDR3 runs 15 residues. CDR3 DNA sequence: TGTGCCAGCAGCCGATGGGGGGACTCGATAAATGAGCAGTTCTTC. Amino acids: CASSRWGDSINEQFF.

This chain connects TRBV28 to TRBJ2-1; 9 bases are a match to TRBD2. Germline V gene data show CDR1 as MDHEN and CDR2 as SYDVKM. The CDR3 contains 18 residues. Trimming at V came to 4 bases and at J to 9 bases, leaving 19 bases not matched to a gene. The chain's CDR3 is CASSSHGASGTPTGEQFF. The CDR3 region has the DNA TGTGCCAGCAGTTCCCATGGGGCTAGCGGGACACCAACGGGTGAGCAGTTCTTC.

The gene calls are TRBV2 and TRBJ2-5; 11 nucleotides agree with TRBD2. The CDR3 runs 17 residues. CDR1 is SNHLY, CDR2 FYNNEI, per germline. The V gene end was trimmed by 0 bases and the J gene end by 4 bases; junction bases not matched to a gene: 7. The CDR3 reads CASSEAGGLAVSETQYF. Here the CDR3 DNA reads TGTGCCAGCAGTGAAGCCGGGGGACTAGCGGTATCAGAGACCCAGTACTTC.

This clone came up a few times. The chain uses TRBV6-5 and TRBJ2-1; either TRBD1 or TRBD2 may fit D (5 bases each). Germline loops: CDR1 MNHEY, CDR2 SVGAGI. The ends were cut back, 7 bases at V and 3 bases at J, with 13 bases in the middle. CDR3 length equals 14 residues. CDR3 DNA: TGTGCCAGCACCGCAAAGAGGGGCTACAATGAGCAGTTCTTC. This translates into CASTAKRGYNEQFF.

This chain connects TRBV27 to TRBJ2-5; 14 bases match TRBD2. This CDR3 contains 14 residues. Unmatched junction bases numbered 2, after V lost 6 bases and J lost 5 bases. CDR1 is MNHEY and CDR2 is SMNVEV in the germline V gene (reference sequence). Here the CDR3 DNA reads TGTGCCAGCAGGCGACTAGCGGGAGGGGAGACCCAGTACTTC. Protein sequence: CASRRLAGGETQYF.

The rearrangement joins TRBV6-1 to TRBJ2-1; a possible D gene is TRBD2 (5 bases). CDR3 size: 15 residues. Germline V gene sequence: CDR1 MNHNS, CDR2 SASEGT. V lost 8 bases and J lost 1, with 15 bases in between. The CDR3 loop reads CASSTAVNSYNEQFF. Here the CDR3 DNA reads TGTGCCAGCTCCACAGCGGTTAATTCCTACAATGAGCAGTTCTTC.

The chain joins TRBV7-2 to TRBJ2-7, with no clear D. Germline CDR1 and CDR2: SGHTA and FQGNSA. The CDR3 length is 15 residues. V was pared by 3 bases and J by 4 bases, with 16 bases between. CDR3 sequence (DNA): TGTGCCAGCAGCTTTCTGGATTCTCTCGGGTACGAGCAGTACTTC. Protein product: CASSFLDSLGYEQYF.

V gene TRBV4-3 combines with J gene TRBJ1-2; perhaps TRBD1 as D (5 bases). V was clipped by 0 bases and J by 1 base, with 9 bases between them. Germline V gene sequence: CDR1 LGHNA, CDR2 YSLEER. The CDR3 has 15 amino acids. This CDR3 is CASSQDRQGNYGYTF. Here the CDR3 DNA reads TGCGCCAGCAGCCAAGATCGTCAGGGTAACTATGGCTACACCTTC.